This T cell receptor (beta chain) was recorded in a study of blood T cell repertoires in COVID-19. Method: immunoSEQ multiplex PCR; TCRdb's copy keeps in-frame clones and lacks some. This table holds a few hundred thousand clones, less than 85% found once. The study drew participants aged about 18 to 89 years from approximately 25 US areas. Germline V gene sequence: CDR1 KGHSH, CDR2 LQKENI. V lost 3 bases and J lost 2, with 7 bases in between. There are 13 residues in the CDR3. The TCR originated in a man aged 35 to 55 who had recovered from COVID-19. Source material: PBMCs or T cells enriched from blood (not recorded which). The rearrangement joins TRBV18 to TRBJ2-5, with no clear D. Written as DNA, the CDR3 is TGTGCCAGCTCACCCCAGATGCAAGAGACCCAGTACTTC. Its protein is CASSPQMQETQYF.